A single sample is the source of the 24 T cell receptor beta chains below, sequenced in a study of cytotoxic CD8 clonotypes in ibrutinib-treated CLL. Assay: immunoSEQ multiplex PCR; the TCRdb copy retains only in-frame clones and omits some. The data contain over 150,000 clones, 81% of them singletons. The sequenced sample was PBMCs, obtained after 12 months of ibrutinib treatment. These receptors originate from a human donor with chronic lymphocytic leukemia.

Only one count was recorded for this clone. This chain links TRBV28 with TRBJ2-1; D might be TRBD2 (5 bases). Germline CDR1 reads MDHEN; CDR2 reads SYDVKM. V lost 6 bases, J lost 4 bases, and 22 bases lay in between. The CDR3 totals 17 residues. The CDR3 region has the DNA TGTGCCAGCAGCCGACCCGTCTGGCGGGTATCGTACAATGAGCAGTTCTTC. Its protein is CASSRPVWRVSYNEQFF.

This rearrangement joins TRBV6-5 to TRBJ2-5; TRBD2 matches at 9 bases. J was trimmed by 9 bases and V by 8 bases; bases with no gene match: 13. The CDR3 contains 14 residues. Germline values: CDR1 MNHEY, CDR2 SVGAGI. The CDR3 DNA is TGTGCCAGCCGCCGGTCGACTAGCGGCGTTCCCCAGTACTTC. Translating it yields CASRRSTSGVPQYF.

This chain joins TRBV6-6 and TRBJ1-5; TRBD1 aligns across 7 bases. This CDR3 spans 13 amino acids. J gave up 2 bases and V 6 bases, and 1 base lay outside the gene matches. CDR1 and CDR2 from the germline V gene are MNHNY and SVGAGI (reference sequence). This CDR3 is CASRGQGNQPQHF. CDR3 sequence (DNA): TGTGCCAGCAGAGGACAGGGCAATCAGCCCCAGCATTTT.

J is TRBJ1-3 and V is TRBV5-5; D unresolved. V was shortened by 6 bases and J by 0 bases, with 13 bases between the two germline ends. Germline CDR1 and CDR2: SGHKS and YYEKEE (reference sequence). The CDR3 runs 15 residues. The CDR3 DNA is TGTGCCAGCACGTACTCCAGGAACTCTGGAAACACCATATATTTT. Residues: CASTYSRNSGNTIYF.

This clone has more than one count but fewer than ten. The rearrangement links TRBV28 to TRBJ1-2; no reliable D call. CDR3 length: 12 amino acids. With 5 bases removed from V and 3 bases from J, the gap between germline ends came to 7 bases. The germline V gene has CDR1 MDHEN and CDR2 SYDVKM. CDR3 region: CASSKRDYGYTF. In DNA form, the CDR3 reads TGTGCCAGCAGTAAAAGGGACTATGGCTACACCTTC.

The chain combines TRBV9 with TRBJ2-3; 9 nucleotides line up with TRBD1. Germline V gene sequence: CDR1 SGDLS, CDR2 YYNGEE. This CDR3 region has 17 residues. The J segment lost 2 bases and the V segment lost 3 bases, leaving 10 bases of the junction unmatched. Here the CDR3 DNA reads TGTGCCAGCAGCGCCCGGGCCGGGACAGGGCCCACAGATACGCAGTATTTT. This encodes CASSARAGTGPTDTQYF.

The chain combines TRBV7-6 with TRBJ2-3, with TRBD1 identical over 7 bases. CDR1 SGHVS and CDR2 FNYEAQ come from the germline V gene. V was clipped by 1 base and J by 4 bases; unmatched bases: 11. The CDR3 sequence is 17 residues long. CDR3 residues: CASSLGRLRQGPDTQYF. Here the CDR3 DNA reads TGTGCCAGCAGCTTAGGGCGTCTGAGACAGGGCCCAGATACGCAGTATTTT. The variable domain in full, with the rest retrieved from reference TRBV7-6 and TRBJ2-3, is GAGVSQSPRYKVTKRGQDVALRCDPISGHVSLYWYRQALGQGPEFLTYFNYEAQQDKSGLPNDRFSAERPEGSISTLTIQRTEQRDSAMYRCASSLGRLRQGPDTQYFGPGTRLTVL.

This chain links TRBV20-1 with TRBJ2-7, with D unclear. CDR1 is DFQATT, CDR2 SNEGSKA, per germline (reference sequence). With 3 bases removed from V and 3 bases from J, the gap between germline ends came to 6 bases. The CDR3 extends over 11 amino acids. DNA for the CDR3: TGCAGTGCTAGTCCCCTCTACGAGCAGTACTTC. Protein sequence: CSASPLYEQYF.

This clone appeared a few times. This rearrangement joins TRBV7-9 to TRBJ2-7, with 10 nucleotides matching TRBD1. Germline trimming cut 5 bases from V and 7 bases from J; bases unmatched to any gene: 5. The CDR3 loop spans 13 amino acids. CDR1 and CDR2 (germline): SEHNR, FQNEAQ (reference sequence). The CDR3 region has the DNA TGTGCCAGCAGCGGACAGGGGGATGTAGAGCAGTACTTC. Its translation is CASSGQGDVEQYF.

The rearrangement uses TRBV9 and TRBJ2-3; 14 positions agree with TRBD2. Germline V gene sequence: CDR1 SGDLS, CDR2 YYNGEE. Trimming at V came to 0 bases and at J to 6 bases, leaving 12 bases not matched to a gene. This CDR3 comprises 19 residues. The CDR3 region is CASSVGSRGLAGGLDTQYF. The DNA of the CDR3 is TGTGCCAGCAGCGTAGGAAGTAGAGGACTAGCGGGAGGATTGGATACGCAGTATTTT.

The chain recombines TRBV5-1 with TRBJ2-3; 9 bases are a match to TRBD2. Looked up from germline, CDR1 is SGHRS and CDR2 is YFSETQ. The CDR3 spans 17 residues. Trimming took 0 bases from V and 1 from J; bases not matched to a gene: 6. For the CDR3, the DNA is TGCGCCAGCAGCTTGGCGGCGGGGGGGGTTGGCACAGATACGCAGTATTTT. Amino acids: CASSLAAGGVGTDTQYF.

Points on this clone: The same CDR3 can be traced to other DNA sequences in this sample. This chain uses TRBV5-1 with TRBJ1-4, with 8 positions matching TRBD1. This CDR3 contains 18 residues. Trimming at V came to 0 bases and at J to 0 bases, leaving 7 bases not matched to a gene. Germline-derived CDR1 and CDR2 are SGHRS and YFSETQ. DNA of the CDR3: TGCGCCAGCAGCTTGGGTGGACAGGGAAAGGCAACTAATGAAAAACTGTTTTTT. It yields the protein CASSLGGQGKATNEKLFF.

This clone was recorded a few times. The gene calls are TRBV2 and TRBJ1-2, with D possibly TRBD1 on 5 matching bases. Deletions cut 6 bases from V and 2 bases from J, with 7 bases between. CDR3 length: 12 amino acids. Germline assignment: CDR1 SNHLY and CDR2 FYNNEI. This CDR3 is CASRGGNYGYTF. CDR3 DNA: TGTGCCAGCAGGGGGGGAAACTATGGCTACACCTTC.

The chain recombines TRBV7-9 with TRBJ2-7; 9 bases fit TRBD1. CDR3 size: 16 residues. Unmatched junction bases numbered 10, after V lost 5 bases and J lost 2 bases. CDR1 is SEHNR, CDR2 FQNEAQ, per germline (reference sequence). CDR3 loop: CASSRGGTGPTYEQYF. CDR3 sequence (DNA): TGTGCCAGCAGCAGAGGGGGGACAGGGCCCACCTACGAGCAGTACTTC. Filled out from reference TRBV7-9 and TRBJ2-7, the complete variable domain reads DTGVSQNPRHKITKRGQNVTFRCDPISEHNRLYWYRQTLGQGPEFLTYFQNEAQLEKSRLLSDRFSAERPKGSFSTLEIQRTEQGDSAMYLCASSRGGTGPTYEQYFGPGTRLTVT.

The CDR3 is CASSEAGNTIYF. The CDR3 region has the DNA TGTGCCAGCAGTGAAGCCGGAAACACCATATATTTT. The rearrangement joins TRBV2 to TRBJ1-3; no clear D gene. The CDR3 contains 12 residues. Trimming removed 0 bases from V and 4 bases from J, with 1 base in between. From germline, CDR1 is SNHLY and CDR2 FYNNEI.

The V call is TRBV5-1, the J call TRBJ2-2; TRBD2 might be the D (5 bases). The V gene lost 2 bases and the J gene lost 2 bases, with 10 bases spanning the gap. Germline CDR1 and CDR2: SGHRS and YFSETQ. CDR3 size: 15 residues. The CDR3 DNA reads as TGCGCCAGCAGCTTAGGGCTAGCCAACACCGGGGAGCTGTTTTTT. It is translated as CASSLGLANTGELFF.

This sequence joins TRBV29-1 and TRBJ1-2; the match to TRBD1 covers 8 bases. Germline values: CDR1 SQVTM, CDR2 ANQGSEA. CDR3 length: 16 residues. V shed 6 bases, J shed 0 bases, and the junction held 12 bases outside the gene matches. The DNA for the CDR3 is TGCAGCGTCCCCCGGGACAGGACAATCCCTAACTATGGCTACACCTTC. It translates to CSVPRDRTIPNYGYTF.

The chain combines TRBV30 with TRBJ2-7; D is uncertain. The CDR3 runs 12 residues. V was trimmed by 3 bases and J by 5 bases, leaving 11 bases between them. The germline V gene has CDR1 GTSNPN and CDR2 SVGIG (reference sequence). The CDR3 DNA reads TGTGCCTGGAGACGTAATCAGAACGAGCAGTACTTC. This sequence encodes CAWRRNQNEQYF.

The chain uses TRBV5-5 and TRBJ2-7, with a weak D call TRBD1 (6 bases). The CDR3 sequence is 13 residues long. CDR1 and CDR2 (germline): SGHKS, YYEKEE (reference sequence). Trimming took 4 bases from V and 1 from J, leaving 9 bases between them. The CDR3 loop is CASSPRGSYEQYF. The DNA for the CDR3 is TGTGCCAGCAGCCCCAGGGGTTCCTACGAGCAGTACTTC.

The CDR3: CAISDRGRVDTEAFF. The CDR3 DNA reads TGTGCCATCAGTGACAGGGGGCGCGTGGACACTGAAGCTTTCTTT. V gene TRBV10-3 combines with J gene TRBJ1-1; 8 bases fit TRBD1. Unmatched junction bases numbered 6, after V lost 3 bases and J lost 3 bases. CDR1 ENHRY and CDR2 SYGVKD come from the germline V gene. The CDR3 length is 15 residues.

This chain joins TRBV6-1 and TRBJ2-7, with 12 nucleotides matching TRBD2. The CDR3 length is 15 residues. With V trimmed by 6 bases and J by 1 base, 4 bases remained unmatched. Germline V lookup: CDR1 MNHNS, CDR2 SASEGT. The CDR3 DNA reads as TGTGCCAGCAGAGCCGGGACTAGCGGGTCCTACGAGCAGTACTTC. It codes for CASRAGTSGSYEQYF.

The CDR3 protein is CASSQGFTGELFF. CDR3 bases: TGTGCCAGCTCACAGGGTTTCACCGGGGAGCTGTTTTTT. The chain combines TRBV18 with TRBJ2-2, with D unresolved. The germline V gene encodes CDR1 KGHSH and CDR2 LQKENI. This CDR3 is 13 amino acids long. V gave up 4 bases and J gave up 4 bases, with 7 bases separating them.

This clone was observed a handful of times. This chain links TRBV5-1 with TRBJ2-6, with 11 nucleotides matching TRBD1. Germline CDR1 is SGHRS and CDR2 is YFSETQ. This CDR3 has 19 residues. V gave up 0 bases and J gave up 0 bases; unmatched junction bases: 5. The CDR3: CASSLGTGGSLSGANVLTF. The DNA of the CDR3 is TGCGCCAGCAGCTTGGGGACAGGGGGCTCCCTCTCTGGGGCCAACGTCCTGACTTTC.

In this sample, this clone turned up a few times. Other DNA sequences of this sample code for an identical CDR3. The J gene is TRBJ2-6, the V gene TRBV28; 7 nucleotides agree with TRBD2. Germline V gene data show CDR1 as MDHEN and CDR2 as SYDVKM. Trimming cost V 6 bases and J 1 base; bases outside gene matches: 3. This CDR3 region has 15 residues. The CDR3 sequence: CASSPGGSGANVLTF. In nucleotides, the CDR3 is TGTGCCAGCAGCCCGGGGGGATCTGGGGCCAACGTCCTGACTTTC.